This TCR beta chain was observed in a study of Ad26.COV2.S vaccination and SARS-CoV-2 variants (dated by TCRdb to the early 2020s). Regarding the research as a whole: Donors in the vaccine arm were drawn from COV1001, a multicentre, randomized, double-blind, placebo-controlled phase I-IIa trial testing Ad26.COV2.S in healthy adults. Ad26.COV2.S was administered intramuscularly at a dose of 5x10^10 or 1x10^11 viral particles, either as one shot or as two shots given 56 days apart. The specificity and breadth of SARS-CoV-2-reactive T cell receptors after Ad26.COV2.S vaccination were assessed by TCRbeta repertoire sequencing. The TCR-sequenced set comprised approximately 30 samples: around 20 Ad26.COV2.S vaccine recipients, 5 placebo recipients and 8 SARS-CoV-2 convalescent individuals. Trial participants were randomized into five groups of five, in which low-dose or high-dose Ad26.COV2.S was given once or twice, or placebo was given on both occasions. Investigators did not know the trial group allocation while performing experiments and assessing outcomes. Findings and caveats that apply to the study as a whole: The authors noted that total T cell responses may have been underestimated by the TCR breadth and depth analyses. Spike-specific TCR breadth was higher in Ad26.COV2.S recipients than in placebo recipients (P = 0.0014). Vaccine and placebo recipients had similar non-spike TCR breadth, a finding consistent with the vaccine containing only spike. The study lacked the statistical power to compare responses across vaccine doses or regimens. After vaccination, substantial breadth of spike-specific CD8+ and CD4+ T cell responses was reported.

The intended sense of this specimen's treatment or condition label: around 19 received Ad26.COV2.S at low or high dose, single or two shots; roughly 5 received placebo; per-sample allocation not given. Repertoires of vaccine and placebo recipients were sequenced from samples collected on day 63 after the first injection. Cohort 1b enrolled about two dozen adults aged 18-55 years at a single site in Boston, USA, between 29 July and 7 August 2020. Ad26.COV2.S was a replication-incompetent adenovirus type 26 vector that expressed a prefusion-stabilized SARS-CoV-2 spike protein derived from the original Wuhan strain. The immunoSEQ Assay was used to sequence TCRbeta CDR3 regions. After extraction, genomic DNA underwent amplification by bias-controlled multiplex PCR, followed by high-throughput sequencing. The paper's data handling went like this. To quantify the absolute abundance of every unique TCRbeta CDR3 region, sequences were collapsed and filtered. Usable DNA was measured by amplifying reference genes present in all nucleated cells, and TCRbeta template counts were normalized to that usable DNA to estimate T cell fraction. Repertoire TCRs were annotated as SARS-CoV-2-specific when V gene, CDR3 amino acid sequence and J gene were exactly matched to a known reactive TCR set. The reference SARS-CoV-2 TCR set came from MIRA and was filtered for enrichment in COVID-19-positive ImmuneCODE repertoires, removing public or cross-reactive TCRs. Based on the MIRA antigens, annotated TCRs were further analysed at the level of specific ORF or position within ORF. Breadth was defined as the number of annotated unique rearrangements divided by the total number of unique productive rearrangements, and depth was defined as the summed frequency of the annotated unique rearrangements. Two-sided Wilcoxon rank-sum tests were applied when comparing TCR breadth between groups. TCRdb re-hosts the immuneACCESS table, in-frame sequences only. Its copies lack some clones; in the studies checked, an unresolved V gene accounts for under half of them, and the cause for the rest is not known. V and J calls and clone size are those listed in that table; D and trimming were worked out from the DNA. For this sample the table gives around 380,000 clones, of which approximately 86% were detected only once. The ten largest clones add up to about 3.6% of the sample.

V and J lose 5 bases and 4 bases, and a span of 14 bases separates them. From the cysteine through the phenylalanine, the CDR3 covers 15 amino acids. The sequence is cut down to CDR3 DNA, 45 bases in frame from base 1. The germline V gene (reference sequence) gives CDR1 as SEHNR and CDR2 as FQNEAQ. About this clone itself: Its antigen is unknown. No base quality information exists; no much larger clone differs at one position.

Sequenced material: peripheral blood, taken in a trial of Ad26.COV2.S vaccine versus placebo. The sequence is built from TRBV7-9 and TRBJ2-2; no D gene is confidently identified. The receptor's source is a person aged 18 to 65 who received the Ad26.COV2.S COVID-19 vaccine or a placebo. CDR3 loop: CASSPRRVGTGELFF. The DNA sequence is TGTGCCAGCAGCCCACGCCGCGTTGGCACCGGGGAGCTGTTTTTT.